A selection of T cell receptor beta chains follows, all from one sample in a study of OX40 agonist ivuxolimab in advanced cancers. This table comes from immunoSEQ multiplex PCR, and its TCRdb copy is limited to in-frame clones, with some not included. The table lists about 45,000 clones, approximately 86% of them singletons. Sequenced material: CD4+ or CD8+ T cells sorted from blood, taken in a trial of the OX40 agonist ivuxolimab. Receptor source: an adult with an advanced solid tumor such as melanoma, head and neck, liver or kidney cancer. The CDR3 runs from the conserved cysteine through the conserved F or W. A D gene is named only where the DNA matches it firmly. Rows may omit the clone size; those that give it use once, few, many or a size class.

>NA|TRBJ2-7|NA|TRBV6-5
TGTGCCAGCAGTAAAGCGGGCAGAGACTACGAGCAGTACTTC
CASSKAGRDYEQYF
>NA|TRBJ2-7|NA|TRBV19
TGTGCCAGTAGTATAGATCCGGGTAACGAGCAGTACTTC
CASSIDPGNEQYF
>NA|TRBJ1-1|NA|TRBV25-1
TGTGCCAACAGTGAACCCTTTGAGACTGAAGCTTTCTTT
CANSEPFETEAFF
>NA|TRBJ2-7|once|TRBV5-5
TGTGCCAGCAGCTTGGGGGGGCTACGGGAGCAGTACTTC
CASSLGGLREQYF
>TRBD1|TRBJ2-7|NA|TRBV28
TGTGCCAGCAGTTTTGGGACAGGGAGGTACGAGCAGTACTTC
CASSFGTGRYEQYF
>NA|TRBJ1-1|NA|TRBV11-3
TGTGCCAGCAGCTCCGAGGGGTCGGATATGAACACTGAAGCTTTCTTT
CASSSEGSDMNTEAFF
>NA|TRBJ1-4|NA|TRBV4-2
TGTGCCAGCAGCCAGGACCTTCTGGCCGGGAATGAAAAACTGTTTTTT
CASSQDLLAGNEKLFF
>NA|TRBJ2-1|NA|TRBV11-3
TGTGCCAGCAGCCCAAGAGAGGCGGGGCTTAATGAGCAGTTCTTC
CASSPREAGLNEQFF
>NA|TRBJ2-7|NA|TRBV29-1
TGCAGCGTTGAAGGGGGCCCGAGGTACGAGCAGTACTTC
CSVEGGPRYEQYF
>NA|TRBJ1-5|NA|TRBV5-6
TGTGCCAGCAGCTTGAGTAGCAATCAGCCCCAGCATTTT
CASSLSSNQPQHF
>NA|TRBJ1-2|NA|TRBV4-3
TGCGCCAGCAGCCAAGAGGGGCGGTTGGATGGCTACACCTTC
CASSQEGRLDGYTF
>NA|TRBJ2-7|medium-sized|TRBV7-2
TGTGCCAGCAGCGAACTCGGGGCAGTAGCCTACGAGCAGTACTTC
CASSELGAVAYEQYF
>NA|TRBJ1-4|NA|TRBV6-5
TGTGCCAGCAGTCAACCGACAGCTCCGGAGATGTTTTTT
CASSQPTAPEMFF
>NA|TRBJ1-2|NA|TRBV5-6
TGTGCCAGCAACTTGGGACCCGGACAGACCGGCTATGGCTACACCTTC
CASNLGPGQTGYGYTF
>NA|TRBJ2-7|NA|TRBV11-2
TGTGCCAGCAGGATCACCCCCCACGAGCAGTACTTC
CASRITPHEQYF
>NA|TRBJ2-7|NA|TRBV9
TGTGCCAGCAGCGTAGGTTGGGACCCCTACGAGCAGTACTTC
CASSVGWDPYEQYF
>NA|TRBJ1-1|once|TRBV6-5
TGTGCCAGCAGTTACTCCGGGACGGTGAACACTGAAGCTTTCTTT
CASSYSGTVNTEAFF
>NA|TRBJ2-3|NA|TRBV27
TGTGCCACCTCGTATTTCCCGGTGGGGGGTCCAGATACGCAGTATTTT
CATSYFPVGGPDTQYF
>NA|TRBJ2-1|NA|TRBV2
TGTGCCAGCGAAGACAATGAGCAGTTCTTC
CASEDNEQFF
>NA|TRBJ1-1|NA|TRBV5-6
TGTGCCAGCAGCGCTTTCCCGACCGGGAACACTGAAGCTTTCTTT
CASSAFPTGNTEAFF
>TRBD1|TRBJ2-1|few|TRBV6-1
TGTGCCAGCAGTGAAAGGGACAGGTACAATGAGCAGTTCTTC
CASSERDRYNEQFF
>TRBD1|TRBJ1-3|once|TRBV10-3
TGTGCCATCAGTGGTAGGGGGCGAGCGGCTGGAAACACCATATATTTT
CAISGRGRAAGNTIYF
>TRBD1|TRBJ1-2|NA|TRBV19
TGTGCCAGTAGTCCCGGGACAGGGATATATGGCTACACCTTC
CASSPGTGIYGYTF
>NA|TRBJ2-3|NA|TRBV5-1
TGCGCCAGCAGCTTAGACAGCACAGATACGCAGTATTTT
CASSLDSTDTQYF
>TRBD1|TRBJ2-7|NA|TRBV4-3
TGCGCCAGCAGCCAAGATAGGGGACAGGTTATTCCAGGGGAGCAGTACTTC
CASSQDRGQVIPGEQYF
>TRBD2|TRBJ2-1|NA|TRBV19
TGTGCCAGTAAGGTAGCGGGGGAGTTGAATGAGCAGTTCTTC
CASKVAGELNEQFF
>NA|TRBJ1-4|NA|TRBV5-6
TGTGCCAGCAGCTGGGGGAATTGGGGCGGAAAACTGTTTTTT
CASSWGNWGGKLFF
>NA|TRBJ2-3|NA|TRBV10-1
TGCGCCAGCAGTGAGTCTGGCCATCCGGGGAGGACAGATACGCAGTATTTT
CASSESGHPGRTDTQYF
>NA|TRBJ2-3|once|TRBV19
TGTGCCAGTTGGCGGTTGGGGGATACGCAGTATTTT
CASWRLGDTQYF